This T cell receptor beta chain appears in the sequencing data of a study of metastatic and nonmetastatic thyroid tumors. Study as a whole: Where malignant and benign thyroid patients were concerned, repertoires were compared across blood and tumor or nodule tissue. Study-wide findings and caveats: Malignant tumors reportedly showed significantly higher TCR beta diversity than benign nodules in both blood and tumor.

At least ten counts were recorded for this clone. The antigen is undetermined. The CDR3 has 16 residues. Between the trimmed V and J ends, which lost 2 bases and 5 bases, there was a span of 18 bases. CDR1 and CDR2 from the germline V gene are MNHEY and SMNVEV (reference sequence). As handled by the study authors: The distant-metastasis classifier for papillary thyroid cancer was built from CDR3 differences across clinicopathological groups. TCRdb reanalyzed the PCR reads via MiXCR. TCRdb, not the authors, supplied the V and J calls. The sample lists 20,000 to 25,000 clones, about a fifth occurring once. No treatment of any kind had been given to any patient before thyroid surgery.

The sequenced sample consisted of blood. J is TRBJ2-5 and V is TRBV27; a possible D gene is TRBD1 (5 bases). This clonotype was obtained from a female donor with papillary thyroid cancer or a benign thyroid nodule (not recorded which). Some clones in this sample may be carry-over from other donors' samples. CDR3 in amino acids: CASSLTGGHKTETQYF. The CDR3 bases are TGTGCCAGCAGTTTAACAGGCGGACATAAAACTGAGACCCAGTACTTC.